The next 9 T cell receptor beta chains were all read from a single sample in a study of OX40 agonist ivuxolimab in advanced cancers. Libraries were built with the immunoSEQ multiplex PCR assay. Not all clones reach the TCRdb copy of this immuneACCESS table, which keeps in-frame sequences only. Checked studies attribute under half of the gap to unresolved V genes and leave the rest unexplained. The sample contains 25,000 to 30,000 clones, 79% of them found a single time. The ten largest clones capture around 16% of the sample. The sample consisted of CD4+ or CD8+ T cells sorted from blood, taken in a trial of the OX40 agonist ivuxolimab. The receptor set was obtained from an adult with an advanced solid tumor such as melanoma, head and neck, liver or kidney cancer.

The J gene is TRBJ1-1, the V gene TRBV5-1; no clear D gene. V shed 0 bases and J shed 4 bases, with 10 bases lying between them. Germline CDR1 reads SGHRS; CDR2 reads YFSETQ. This CDR3 has 14 residues. In DNA form, the CDR3 reads TGCGCCAGCAGCTTGGGTTGGGGTAGCACTGAAGCTTTCTTT. Amino acid sequence: CASSLGWGSTEAFF. Variable domain in full (rest from reference TRBV5-1 and TRBJ1-1): KAGVTQTPRYLIKTRGQQVTLSCSPISGHRSVSWYQQTPGQGLQFLFEYFSETQRNKGNFPGRFSGRQFSNSRSEMNVSTLELGDSALYLCASSLGWGSTEAFFGQGTRLTVV.

The V call is TRBV7-6, the J call TRBJ2-1; tentative D call: TRBD2 (7 bases). Germline V gives CDR1 SGHVS, CDR2 FNYEAQ. Trimming shortened V by 2 bases and J by 7 bases, and 21 bases separated the two germline ends. CDR3 length equals 17 residues. CDR3 nucleotides: TGTGCCAGCAGCTTATGGGCCGCTCGGGGGGCCGCGAATGAGCAGTTCTTC. Protein: CASSLWAARGAANEQFF.

This chain joins TRBV7-9 and TRBJ1-4; 8 bases are shared with TRBD1. The V gene's germline CDR1 is SEHNR and CDR2 FQNEAQ (reference sequence). There are 16 residues in the CDR3. The V and J ends lost 1 base and 4 bases, in that order; junction bases with no gene match: 5. DNA for the CDR3: TGTGCCAGCAGCTTAGGCGACAGGGGAGATAATGAAAAACTGTTTTTT. Protein sequence: CASSLGDRGDNEKLFF. Full variable domain (missing parts from reference TRBV7-9 and TRBJ1-4): DTGVSQNPRHKITKRGQNVTFRCDPISEHNRLYWYRQTLGQGPEFLTYFQNEAQLEKSRLLSDRFSAERPKGSFSTLEIQRTEQGDSAMYLCASSLGDRGDNEKLFFGSGTQLSVL.

This clone was seen only once. The chain is built from TRBV12-5 and TRBJ2-1; D ambiguous. Trimming took 5 bases from V and 8 from J, leaving 10 bases between them. CDR1 is LGHNT and CDR2 is FRNRAP in the germline V gene. CDR3 length: 12 residues. CDR3 bases: TGTGCTAGTGGTCACGGATCGGATGAGCAGTTCTTC. The encoded protein is CASGHGSDEQFF.

This clone was found once. The chain employs TRBV28 and TRBJ1-1; 9 positions match TRBD1. J was trimmed by 4 bases and V by 6 bases; bases with no gene match: 9. This CDR3 comprises 15 residues. Germline lookup yields CDR1 MDHEN and CDR2 SYDVKM. The CDR3 sequence is CASSPPTGGGTEAFF. The CDR3 bases are TGTGCCAGCAGCCCCCCGACAGGGGGGGGCACTGAAGCTTTCTTT.

The V and J genes are TRBV7-2 and TRBJ1-2; 7 bases are shared with TRBD1. CDR1 SGHTA and CDR2 FQGNSA come from the germline V gene. V lost 5 bases and J lost 4; bases outside the gene matches: 13. CDR3 size: 16 residues. The CDR3 DNA reads as TGTGCCAGCAGCCCAAGCCAGGGGGGATTCGGCTATGGCTACACCTTC. Its translation: CASSPSQGGFGYGYTF.

The V gene is TRBV9, the J gene TRBJ2-7; D is unresolved. The V end was cut by 1 base, the J end by 0 bases, with 8 bases between. The CDR3 length is 14 residues. CDR1 is SGDLS and CDR2 is YYNGEE in the germline V gene. As DNA, the CDR3 is TGTGCCAGCAGCGTATCTACCTACTCCTACGAGCAGTACTTC. It yields the protein CASSVSTYSYEQYF.

The rearrangement links TRBV7-6 to TRBJ1-1; TRBD1 aligns across 7 bases. Germline lookup yields CDR1 SGHVS and CDR2 FNYEAQ. Unmatched junction bases numbered 4, after V lost 5 bases and J lost 4 bases. The CDR3 is 13 residues long. The CDR3 coding sequence is TGTGCCAGCAGCCCACAGGGGTTCACTGAAGCTTTCTTT. Amino acid sequence: CASSPQGFTEAFF.

This chain uses TRBV19 with TRBJ1-3; D is ambiguous. Germline values: CDR1 LNHDA, CDR2 SQIVND (reference sequence). This CDR3 has 16 residues. The V and J ends lost 5 bases and 0 bases respectively, with 14 bases between them. CDR3: CASSSGGSGSGNTIYF. The CDR3 DNA reads as TGTGCCAGTAGTTCTGGCGGTTCCGGCTCTGGAAACACCATATATTTT.